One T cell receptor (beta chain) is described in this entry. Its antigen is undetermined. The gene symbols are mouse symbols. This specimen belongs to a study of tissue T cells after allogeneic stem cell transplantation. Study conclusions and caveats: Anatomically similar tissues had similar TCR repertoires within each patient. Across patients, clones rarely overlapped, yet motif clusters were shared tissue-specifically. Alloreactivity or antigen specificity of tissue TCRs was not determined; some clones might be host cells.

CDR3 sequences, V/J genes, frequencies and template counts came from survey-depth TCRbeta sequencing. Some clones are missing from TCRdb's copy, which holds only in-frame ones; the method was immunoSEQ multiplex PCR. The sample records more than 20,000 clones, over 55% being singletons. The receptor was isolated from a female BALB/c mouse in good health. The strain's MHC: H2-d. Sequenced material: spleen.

The sequenced part of the CDR3 DNA is TGTGCCTCTTCCGGGACAAACACCGGGCAGCTCTAC. Its translation: CASSGTNTGQLY. The complete CDR3 sequence is CASSGTNTGQLYF. The V call is TRBV13-1, the J call TRBJ2-2; D unclear. With the read ending 1 residue before the CDR3 end, the germline J gene is used to fill in that end. The V end was cut by 10 bases, the J end by 0 bases, with 10 bases between. The CDR3 sequence is 13 residues long. CDR1 is NSHNY, CDR2 SYGAGN, per germline.